The 30 T cell receptor beta chains presented below share a single source sample, sequenced in a study of T cell changes during pregnancy in multiple sclerosis. Produced via immunoSEQ multiplex PCR; TCRdb's table is partial and in-frame only. The table lists tens of thousands of clones, roughly 92% of them singletons. The specimen comprised CD4+ T cells from peripheral blood mononuclear cells, sampled in the third trimester of pregnancy. These receptors were collected from a female donor with multiple sclerosis, enrolled in a pregnancy study.

This chain links TRBV27 with TRBJ2-3; D is unclear. CDR1 is MNHEY, CDR2 SMNVEV, per germline (reference sequence). V shed 1 base and J shed 2 bases, with 10 bases lying between them. CDR3 length equals 15 residues. This CDR3 is CASSLFGIHTDTQYF. The CDR3 region has the DNA TGTGCCAGCAGTTTATTTGGCATACACACAGATACGCAGTATTTT.

This sequence joins TRBV5-1 and TRBJ2-1, with D possibly TRBD2 on 6 matching bases. Between the trimmed V and J ends, which lost 1 base and 2 bases, there was a span of 13 bases. This CDR3 is 16 amino acids long. Per the germline V gene, CDR1 is SGHRS and CDR2 is YFSETQ. CDR3 sequence (DNA): TGCGCCAGCAGCTTGACGGGAGTGGTACCCTACAATGAGCAGTTCTTC. Its protein product is CASSLTGVVPYNEQFF.

This chain connects TRBV29-1 to TRBJ2-5; 8 bases map to TRBD1. V lost 7 bases to trimming and J lost 2 bases; unmatched junction nucleotides: 21. The CDR3 has 18 residues. Germline CDR1 and CDR2: SQVTM and ANQGSEA. CDR3 region: CSAPSRLGQETIQETQYF. For the CDR3, the DNA is TGCAGCGCCCCCTCCCGTCTGGGACAGGAAACTATTCAAGAGACCCAGTACTTC.

Only one count was recorded for this clone. CDR3 nucleotides: TGTGCCAGCAGTCGGGCGGGAGGGCCAGTAAGTGAGCAGTTCTTC. Translating gives CASSRAGGPVSEQFF. V gene TRBV5-8 combines with J gene TRBJ2-1; 9 positions agree with TRBD2. The CDR3 runs 15 residues. Losses at the gene ends were 5 bases for V and 9 bases for J; bases not matched to a gene: 12. Germline lookup yields CDR1 SGHTS and CDR2 YDEGEE.

The rearrangement links TRBV6-6 to TRBJ1-4; 8 bases are shared with TRBD1. Germline CDR1 is MNHNY and CDR2 is SVGAGI (reference sequence). With 6 bases clipped from V and 7 bases from J, the junction kept 7 bases outside the gene matches. The CDR3 has 14 amino acids. CDR3 bases: TGTGCCAGCAGCGGTTCGACAGGGGTTGAAAAACTGTTTTTT. It yields the protein CASSGSTGVEKLFF.

V is TRBV5-8 and J is TRBJ1-3, with D hard to call. The V gene's germline CDR1 is SGHTS and CDR2 YDEGEE. V lost 0 bases, J lost 2 bases, and 9 bases lay in between. The CDR3 length is 15 residues. CDR3 sequence (DNA): TGTGCCAGCAGCTTGGGAGCGAGGGCTGGAAACACCATATATTTT. Protein product: CASSLGARAGNTIYF.

The gene calls are TRBV5-4 and TRBJ1-2; 10 bases align to TRBD1. V shed 3 bases and J 6 bases; nucleotides not matched to a gene: 2. The CDR3 contains 13 residues. CDR1 SGHNT and CDR2 YYREEE come from the germline V gene (reference sequence). In nucleotides, the CDR3 is TGTGCCAGCAGCTCGGGACAGGGGCATGGCTACACCTTC. This sequence encodes CASSSGQGHGYTF.

V and J are TRBV6-5 and TRBJ1-2; 11 nucleotides match TRBD1. The V segment lost 6 bases and the J segment 7 bases; nucleotides outside the gene matches: 7. Germline V gives CDR1 MNHEY, CDR2 SVGAGI. The CDR3 is 14 residues long. The CDR3 coding sequence is TGTGCCAGCAGGCCGACCGGGACAGGGGGTGGCTACACCTTC. Translating gives CASRPTGTGGGYTF.

The genes are TRBV5-4 and TRBJ2-7, with D possibly matching TRBD1 (5 bases). The V end was cut by 0 bases, the J end by 0 bases, with 10 bases between. The CDR3 covers 15 residues. Germline CDR1 and CDR2: SGHNT and YYREEE (reference sequence). The CDR3 protein is CASSLGTLSSYEQYF. The CDR3 region has the DNA TGTGCCAGCAGCTTGGGGACATTGAGCTCCTACGAGCAGTACTTC.

The V and J genes are TRBV11-3 and TRBJ1-2, with 7 bases fitting TRBD1. CDR3 length equals 14 residues. Germline CDR1 SGHNT, CDR2 YENEEA. Unmatched junction bases numbered 7, after V lost 5 bases and J lost 4 bases. Here the CDR3 reads CASSPRQGLYGYTF. CDR3 DNA: TGTGCCAGCAGCCCCAGACAGGGCCTCTATGGCTACACCTTC.

The chain couples TRBV20-1 to TRBJ2-7, with D uncertain. The germline V gene encodes CDR1 DFQATT and CDR2 SNEGSKA (reference sequence). The CDR3 runs to 11 residues. V was clipped by 6 bases and J by 2 bases, with 8 bases between them. CDR3 protein: CSAAEPYEQYF. The CDR3 coding sequence is TGCAGTGCGGCGGAACCCTACGAGCAGTACTTC.

The rearrangement uses TRBV6-1 and TRBJ2-5; 9 nucleotides line up with TRBD1. This CDR3 is built from 14 residues. Per the germline V gene, CDR1 is MNHNS and CDR2 is SASEGT. The junction had 6 bases not matched to a gene; V was cut back by 5 bases and J by 5 bases. CDR3 DNA sequence: TGTGCCAGCAGTAAAACAGGGGGCGGTGAGACCCAGTACTTC. As protein: CASSKTGGGETQYF.

The rearrangement links TRBV28 to TRBJ1-2; a weak D match, TRBD1 (5 bases). V was pared by 5 bases and J by 2 bases, with 9 bases between. The CDR3 consists of 13 residues. CDR1 is MDHEN, CDR2 SYDVKM, per germline. The CDR3 region has the DNA TGTGCCAGCAGTCTTGGGGCCAACTATGGCTACACCTTC. Translated: CASSLGANYGYTF.

V gene TRBV5-1 combines with J gene TRBJ1-3; TRBD1 matches at 7 bases. CDR1 is SGHRS, CDR2 YFSETQ, per germline. The CDR3 has 18 amino acids. V was clipped by 4 bases and J by 0 bases; unmatched bases: 13. CDR3 region: CASSPLTGPLGSGNTIYF. The DNA of the CDR3 is TGCGCCAGCAGCCCTCTGACAGGGCCCCTAGGCTCTGGAAACACCATATATTTT.

The J gene is TRBJ2-1, the V gene TRBV5-4; possible D gene TRBD2, 5 bases. Germline CDR1 SGHNT, CDR2 YYREEE (reference sequence). There are 13 residues in the CDR3. Trimming took off 0 bases at V and 7 bases at J, with 8 bases between the two ends. CDR3 sequence (DNA): TGTGCCAGCAGCTTGGGTCGGAGGAATGAGCAGTTCTTC. This sequence encodes CASSLGRRNEQFF. Filled out from reference TRBV5-4 and TRBJ2-1, the complete variable domain reads ETGVTQSPTHLIKTRGQQVTLRCSSQSGHNTVSWYQQALGQGPQFIFQYYREEENGRGNFPPRFSGLQFPNYSSELNVNALELDDSALYLCASSLGRRNEQFFGPGTRLTVL.

The chain is built from TRBV19 and TRBJ2-1; 11 positions match TRBD2. J gave up 9 bases and V 7 bases, and 8 bases lay outside the gene matches. There are 14 residues in the CDR3. CDR1 is LNHDA and CDR2 is SQIVND in the germline V gene (reference sequence). CDR3 sequence (DNA): TGTGCCAGTACGTTAGCGGGAGGGCCCGGTGAGCAGTTCTTC. Amino acids: CASTLAGGPGEQFF.

The chain has TRBV30 and TRBJ1-2, with a tentative D call TRBD1 (5 bases). Per the germline V gene, CDR1 is GTSNPN and CDR2 is SVGIG (reference sequence). V dropped 2 bases and J dropped 3 bases, with 10 bases sitting between them. The CDR3 totals 13 residues. This CDR3 reads CAWSRGGDYGYTF. In nucleotides, the CDR3 is TGTGCCTGGAGTAGAGGAGGGGACTATGGCTACACCTTC.

J is TRBJ2-7 and V is TRBV19, with a possible D match to TRBD1 (5 bases). This CDR3 region has 15 residues. With 6 bases removed from V and 0 bases from J, the gap between germline ends came to 15 bases. Germline V gene data show CDR1 as LNHDA and CDR2 as SQIVND (reference sequence). The CDR3 protein is CASSRTGDPSYEQYF. The CDR3 DNA is TGTGCCAGTAGCCGAACAGGAGATCCCTCCTACGAGCAGTACTTC.

The chain carries TRBV5-1 and TRBJ2-5, with D possibly being TRBD1 (5 bases). V was shortened by 0 bases and J by 7 bases, with 13 bases between the two germline ends. Germline-derived CDR1 and CDR2 are SGHRS and YFSETQ. The CDR3 totals 14 residues. The CDR3 sequence: CASSLDRSQGTQYF. The CDR3 coding sequence is TGCGCCAGCAGCTTGGACAGATCTCAGGGGACCCAGTACTTC. Filled out from reference TRBV5-1 and TRBJ2-5, the complete variable domain reads KAGVTQTPRYLIKTRGQQVTLSCSPISGHRSVSWYQQTPGQGLQFLFEYFSETQRNKGNFPGRFSGRQFSNSRSEMNVSTLELGDSALYLCASSLDRSQGTQYFGPGTRLLVL.

The rearrangement joins TRBV5-8 to TRBJ2-3; D perhaps matches TRBD1 (6 bases). The CDR3 is 15 residues long. Germline CDR1 and CDR2: SGHTS and YDEGEE. V shed 0 bases and J shed 0 bases, with 8 bases lying between them. The DNA of the CDR3 is TGTGCCAGCAGCTTGGGGACAGCTAGCACAGATACGCAGTATTTT. The encoded protein is CASSLGTASTDTQYF.

For this clone: The limits of the CDR3 on the DNA are not certain, so only TCRdb's listed CDR3 is given. This chain joins TRBV6-6 and TRBJ1-1. CDR1 and CDR2 from the germline V gene are MNHNY and SVGAGI (reference sequence). Ends included, the CDR3 has 13 residues. CDR3 residues: CASSTSGGTEAFF.

The V call is TRBV7-2, the J call TRBJ2-1; D remains ambiguous. V dropped 5 bases and J dropped 4 bases, with 9 bases sitting between them. This CDR3 comprises 13 residues. In germline, CDR1 is SGHTA, CDR2 FQGNSA. The CDR3 nucleotides read TGTGCCAGCAGCCCCCGGTCTTACAATGAGCAGTTCTTC. Its translation is CASSPRSYNEQFF.

The rearrangement joins TRBV19 to TRBJ2-1, with 13 nucleotides matching TRBD2. Germline CDR1 reads LNHDA; CDR2 reads SQIVND (reference sequence). The CDR3 contains 15 residues. With 3 bases clipped from V and 6 bases from J, the junction kept 2 bases outside the gene matches. CDR3 in amino acids: CASSMRLAGGNEQFF. Here the CDR3 DNA reads TGTGCCAGTAGTATGAGACTAGCGGGAGGCAATGAGCAGTTCTTC.

The J gene is TRBJ2-7, the V gene TRBV10-2; TRBD2 agrees at 13 bases. CDR3 size: 14 residues. Germline-derived CDR1 and CDR2 are WSHSY and SAAADI. J lost 7 bases, V lost 6 bases, and 6 bases had no gene match. CDR3 sequence reads: CASRGTSGTGEQYF. DNA for the CDR3: TGCGCCAGCAGGGGGACTAGCGGGACGGGAGAGCAGTACTTC.

J is TRBJ1-1 and V is TRBV7-2; D gene unclear. The CDR3 runs to 15 residues. Per germline, CDR1 SGHTA and CDR2 FQGNSA. Trimming took off 1 base at V and 6 bases at J, with 15 bases between the two ends. CDR3 amino acids: CASSLGLGRGSEAFF. CDR3 nucleotides: TGTGCCAGCAGCTTAGGACTGGGTCGGGGTTCTGAAGCTTTCTTT.

This clone was observed a single time. This rearrangement joins TRBV18 to TRBJ2-1, with a possible D match to TRBD1 (5 bases). The CDR3 runs 15 residues. Per the germline V gene, CDR1 is KGHSH and CDR2 is LQKENI. V was clipped by 3 bases and J by 7 bases, with 16 bases between them. CDR3 coding DNA: TGTGCCAGCTCACCCTCCAAGGGGAAGGAGAATGAGCAGTTCTTC. Its translation is CASSPSKGKENEQFF.

This clone was detected only once. In nucleotides, the CDR3 is TGTGCCACTCTCGGCAGGGGGCATAACTATGGCTACACCTTC. It yields the protein CATLGRGHNYGYTF. This sequence joins TRBV6-5 and TRBJ1-2; 8 bases are shared with TRBD1. The germline V gene has CDR1 MNHEY and CDR2 SVGAGI. V dropped 10 bases and J dropped 1; count of bases not matched to a gene: 8. The CDR3 loop spans 14 amino acids.

The rearrangement links TRBV6-5 to TRBJ2-5, with 12 bases lining up with TRBD1. The CDR3 loop spans 15 amino acids. With V trimmed by 5 bases and J by 5 bases, 6 bases remained unmatched. Germline V gene sequence: CDR1 MNHEY, CDR2 SVGAGI. The CDR3 sequence: CASSPLGQGAETQYF. The CDR3 bases are TGTGCCAGCAGTCCCCTGGGACAGGGGGCGGAGACCCAGTACTTC.

The V call is TRBV19, the J call TRBJ1-2; weak D call: TRBD1 (6 bases). This CDR3 region has 14 residues. The V gene's germline CDR1 is LNHDA and CDR2 SQIVND (reference sequence). Between the trimmed V and J ends, which lost 2 bases and 4 bases, there was a span of 11 bases. CDR3 sequence: CASSINRASYGYTF. DNA of the CDR3: TGTGCCAGTAGTATAAACAGGGCTAGCTATGGCTACACCTTC.

The genes are TRBV5-1 and TRBJ2-3; 9 bases map to TRBD1. The CDR3 is 14 residues long. V trimming: 6 bases; J trimming: 5 bases; junction bases outside the gene matches: 7. The germline V gene encodes CDR1 SGHRS and CDR2 YFSETQ. CDR3 bases: TGCGCCAGCAAAGGACAGGGGAGGGGAGATACGCAGTATTTT. Translating gives CASKGQGRGDTQYF.